This T cell receptor beta chain was found in a study of control samples from healthy donors and cancer patients. Sequenced by immunoSEQ multiplex PCR; TCRdb stores in-frame clones only, minus some. This table has roughly 130,000 clones, about 95% appearing once. V was clipped by 3 bases and J by 2 bases, with 9 bases between them. The CDR3 has 14 amino acids. Germline V gene sequence: CDR1 SGHRS, CDR2 YFSETQ. The material sequenced was blood. This clonotype was obtained from a man aged 25 to 45 in good health. This chain connects TRBV5-1 to TRBJ1-5; D might be TRBD1 (5 bases). This chain's CDR3 is CASSYGTGNQPQHF. CDR3 sequence (DNA): TGCGCCAGCAGCTACGGGACGGGCAATCAGCCCCAGCATTTT.